Below, 20 T cell receptor beta chains from the same sample are listed, as sequenced in a study of shared clonotypes between healthy human individuals. Assay: immunoSEQ multiplex PCR; the TCRdb copy retains only in-frame clones and omits some. Among 2 million to 2.5 million clones listed, roughly 95% were seen once. The specimen was naive CD4+ T cells sorted from blood. Subset specified: CD45RA+ positively selected. The receptors here all came from a man aged 18 to 30 in good health.

The chain uses TRBV18 and TRBJ2-2; TRBD1 matches 7 bases. Germline loops: CDR1 KGHSH, CDR2 LQKENI. This CDR3 is built from 17 residues. The ends lost 1 base at V and 5 bases at J; junction bases unmatched: 10. This chain's CDR3 is CASSPRAGTADTGELFF. Written as DNA, the CDR3 is TGTGCCAGCTCACCACGTGCCGGGACAGCGGATACCGGGGAGCTGTTTTTT.

The genes are TRBV18 and TRBJ1-5; unclear D gene. This CDR3 region has 15 residues. The germline V and J ends were trimmed by 1 base and 4 bases, with 11 bases remaining between them. Germline V gene lookup returns CDR1 KGHSH and CDR2 LQKENI. The CDR3 sequence: CASSPLEMGNQPQHF. In DNA form, the CDR3 reads TGTGCCAGCTCACCACTGGAGATGGGAAATCAGCCCCAGCATTTT.

The gene calls are TRBV6-6 and TRBJ2-7, with TRBD2 matching 9 bases. Losses at the gene ends were 4 bases for V and 6 bases for J; bases not matched to a gene: 7. The CDR3 contains 14 residues. Per the germline V gene, CDR1 is MNHNY and CDR2 is SVGAGI (reference sequence). CDR3 nucleotides: TGTGCCAGCAGTTCCCTAGCGGGGAGTGGCGAGCAGTACTTC. Protein sequence: CASSSLAGSGEQYF.

The chain uses TRBV18 and TRBJ1-1; 7 nucleotides match TRBD1. There are 14 residues in the CDR3. J lost 4 bases, V lost 2 bases, and 4 bases had no gene match. Germline CDR1 KGHSH, CDR2 LQKENI. DNA of the CDR3: TGTGCCAGCTCACCAAACAGGGGAAGCACTGAAGCTTTCTTT. This sequence encodes CASSPNRGSTEAFF.

The V gene is TRBV30, the J gene TRBJ1-4, with 7 bases fitting TRBD1. CDR3 size: 14 residues. Germline CDR1 and CDR2: GTSNPN and SVGIG (reference sequence). The V segment lost 4 bases and the J segment 4 bases; nucleotides outside the gene matches: 6. CDR3 protein: CAWMGGGLNEKLFF. In DNA, the CDR3 is TGTGCCTGGATGGGAGGGGGCCTTAATGAAAAACTGTTTTTT.

The rearrangement uses TRBV4-1 and TRBJ1-3; D is uncertain. The CDR3 has 16 amino acids. Germline values: CDR1 MGHRA, CDR2 YSYEKL. V gave up 4 bases and J gave up 0 bases, with 13 bases separating them. The CDR3 coding sequence is TGCGCCAGCAGCCGGACGACATGGAGCTCTGGAAACACCATATATTTT. It yields the protein CASSRTTWSSGNTIYF.

J is TRBJ2-6 and V is TRBV29-1; a weak D match, TRBD1 (6 bases). The V end was cut by 3 bases, the J end by 4 bases, with 13 bases between. CDR3 length equals 15 residues. The germline gives CDR1 SQVTM, CDR2 ANQGSEA. The CDR3 region has the DNA TGCAGCGTTGAGACTGACAGGCCCGGGGCCAACGTCCTGACTTTC. Its translation is CSVETDRPGANVLTF.

Remarks on this clone: Other nucleotide sequences in the sample specify the same CDR3. This chain joins TRBV30 and TRBJ1-5; perhaps TRBD1 as D (6 bases). The CDR3 consists of 15 residues. Germline CDR1 and CDR2: GTSNPN and SVGIG (reference sequence). Trimming took off 0 bases at V and 1 base at J, with 10 bases between the two ends. CDR3 bases: TGTGCCTGGAGTGTGCGCAGGGGCAGCAATCAGCCCCAGCATTTT. This codes for CAWSVRRGSNQPQHF.

This rearrangement joins TRBV2 to TRBJ1-2; the D gene is possibly TRBD1 (5 bases). Per the germline V gene, CDR1 is SNHLY and CDR2 is FYNNEI. V lost 4 bases and J lost 0, with 15 bases in between. The CDR3 contains 16 residues. In DNA form, the CDR3 reads TGTGCCAGCAGTGGAAGACAGATCGCAACTAACTATGGCTACACCTTC. It yields the protein CASSGRQIATNYGYTF.

This rearrangement joins TRBV5-8 to TRBJ1-2, with D unclear. V shed 0 bases and J shed 0 bases, with 6 bases lying between them. The germline V gene encodes CDR1 SGHTS and CDR2 YDEGEE. The CDR3 sequence is 14 residues long. The CDR3 nucleotides read TGTGCCAGCAGCTTGGGACACGCTAACTATGGCTACACCTTC. Residues: CASSLGHANYGYTF.

The CDR3 loop is CASSLASTGASTDTQYF. CDR3 DNA sequence: TGTGCCAGCAGCTTGGCCTCAACGGGGGCCTCCACAGATACGCAGTATTTT. This chain uses TRBV5-4 with TRBJ2-3; TRBD1 or TRBD2 may be the D gene (6 bases each). This CDR3 comprises 17 residues. Germline CDR1 SGHNT, CDR2 YYREEE (reference sequence). V lost 0 bases to trimming and J lost 2 bases, with 16 bases between them.

The rearrangement joins TRBV4-1 to TRBJ1-3; 7 bases match TRBD1. With V trimmed by 0 bases and J by 5 bases, 10 bases remained unmatched. CDR1 MGHRA and CDR2 YSYEKL come from the germline V gene. This CDR3 has 17 amino acids. The CDR3 bases are TGCGCCAGCAGCCAAGAAGAAGGTGACAGGGCGAGAAACACCATATATTTT. This gives the protein CASSQEEGDRARNTIYF.

The CDR3 is CASSRDSRSGQYF. CDR3 in DNA: TGTGCCAGCAGCCGCGACTCACGGAGTGGGCAGTACTTC. The chain recombines TRBV5-6 with TRBJ2-7; D is ambiguous. Germline V gene data show CDR1 as SGHDT and CDR2 as YYEEEE. The V gene lost 4 bases and the J gene lost 9 bases, with 17 bases spanning the gap. The CDR3 loop spans 13 amino acids.

Remarks on this clone: The identical CDR3 is also encoded by other nucleotide sequences in the sample. The chain joins TRBV5-6 to TRBJ2-1; D gene uncertain. The germline V and J ends were trimmed by 2 bases and 6 bases, with 3 bases remaining between them. There are 11 residues in the CDR3. Germline CDR1 SGHDT, CDR2 YYEEEE. CDR3 amino acids: CASSFSNEQFF. DNA for the CDR3: TGTGCCAGCAGCTTTAGCAATGAGCAGTTCTTC.

This clone was recorded once. This sequence joins TRBV7-2 and TRBJ2-7, with 11 bases aligning to TRBD1. Germline CDR1 and CDR2: SGHTA and FQGNSA. The CDR3 is 16 amino acids. The V segment lost 1 base and the J segment 5 bases; nucleotides outside the gene matches: 7. CDR3 coding DNA: TGTGCCAGCAGCTTAGTTATCGGACAGGGGGCCCACGAGCAGTACTTC. Its protein product is CASSLVIGQGAHEQYF.

The chain carries TRBV7-9 and TRBJ2-1, with 10 bases fitting TRBD2. CDR1 is SEHNR and CDR2 is FQNEAQ in the germline V gene (reference sequence). The CDR3 has 16 residues. The junction had 4 bases not matched to a gene; V was cut back by 0 bases and J by 5 bases. For the CDR3, the DNA is TGTGCCAGCAGCTTAGCGCCGGGACTAGCGAACAATGAGCAGTTCTTC. Amino acids: CASSLAPGLANNEQFF.

The chain links TRBV4-3 to TRBJ2-2; perhaps TRBD2 as D (5 bases). Germline values: CDR1 LGHNA, CDR2 YSLEER. The CDR3 loop spans 16 amino acids. With 5 bases removed from V and 6 bases from J, the gap between germline ends came to 19 bases. CDR3 residues: CASSSPHGIGAGELFF. Here the CDR3 DNA reads TGCGCCAGCAGCTCCCCACACGGGATTGGGGCCGGGGAGCTGTTTTTT.

The J gene is TRBJ1-5, the V gene TRBV7-9, with a tentative D call TRBD1 (5 bases). Germline V lookup: CDR1 SEHNR, CDR2 FQNEAQ (reference sequence). The V gene lost 5 bases and the J gene lost 5 bases, with 10 bases spanning the gap. The CDR3 is 13 residues long. The CDR3, as DNA: TGTGCCAGCAGCGGGTCGGGGGATCAGCCCCAGCATTTT. It encodes CASSGSGDQPQHF.

V usage is TRBV5-4 and J usage is TRBJ2-5, with 15 bases matching TRBD2. CDR1 and CDR2 (germline): SGHNT, YYREEE (reference sequence). The V segment lost 4 bases and the J segment 5 bases; nucleotides outside the gene matches: 6. This CDR3 is built from 16 residues. The CDR3 sequence is CASSRTSGRGGETQYF. The CDR3 coding sequence is TGTGCCAGCAGCCGGACTAGCGGGAGGGGTGGGGAGACCCAGTACTTC.

Written as DNA, the CDR3 is TGTGCCATCAGTGTTGCGCAATCCTACGAGCAGTACTTC. This gives the protein CAISVAQSYEQYF. The chain has TRBV10-3 and TRBJ2-7, with unresolved D. Germline CDR1 and CDR2: ENHRY and SYGVKD. The CDR3 contains 13 residues. V lost 4 bases and J 1 base, leaving 8 bases between the germline ends.